This paragraph reports one TCR beta chain. Antigen unknown. This entry comes from a study of shared clonotypes between healthy human individuals. Study at large: A donor's plate count was three for CD4 naive and three for CD4 memory; CD8 naive had two and CD8 memory one.

Positive CCR7 selection of CD45RO-negative cells yielded the naive CD8 cells, and terminally differentiated effector memory CD45RA+ cells were excluded. This CDR3 has 14 amino acids. Trimming stripped 6 bases from V and 2 bases from J, with 14 bases between. Germline CDR1 reads SNHLY; CDR2 reads FYNNEI. Study-wide points: Between four donors, naive CD4 clonotypes were shared at a level of around 4.8%. Sequencing depth was a factor that was expected to affect clonotype sharing among donors. Naive subsets typically showed greater estimated richness than memory subsets.

Profiling relied on immunoSEQ multiplex PCR, and the TCRdb table lists in-frame clones only, not all of them. The data contain 550,000 to 750,000 clones, over 95% of them singletons. The sequenced sample consisted of naive CD8+ T cells sorted from blood. The J gene is TRBJ2-7, the V gene TRBV2; the D gene is possibly TRBD2 (6 bases). The receptor was isolated from a woman in her 30s in good health. CDR3 coding DNA: TGTGCCAGCAGCTACGGGAGTGGTGCCTACGAGCAGTACTTC. Translating gives CASSYGSGAYEQYF.